A selection of T cell receptor beta chains follows, all from one sample in a study of CD8 T cells in Susac syndrome. TCRdb re-called the immunoSEQ multiplex PCR reads with MiXCR, one entry per CDR3 protein. The table has about 84,000 distinct CDR3 sequences, 95% to 96% seen once. Sequencing input: CD8+ T cells from PBMCs. The receptors shown here come from a human donor with Susac syndrome. Each CDR3 is given with its conserved first and last residue. D genes are given only for firm matches. A clone size is listed for some rows: how often the clone was seen (once, few, many), or a class if it is expanded.

j_call: TRBJ1-5
clone_size: NA
v_call: TRBV7-6
d_call: TRBD1
cdr3_aa: CASSLTSGTGRQPQHF
cdr3_nt: TGTGCCAGCAGCCTGACCTCCGGGACAGGGAGACAGCCCCAGCATTTT

j_call: TRBJ1-1
clone_size: few
v_call: TRBV2
d_call: NA
cdr3_aa: CASSVSGGNTEAFF
cdr3_nt: TGTGCCAGCAGTGTCTCGGGGGGGAACACTGAAGCTTTCTTT

j_call: TRBJ2-1
clone_size: NA
v_call: TRBV20-1
d_call: NA
cdr3_aa: CSARERVGTYNEQFF
cdr3_nt: TGCAGTGCTAGAGAGCGGGTGGGGACCTACAATGAGCAGTTCTTC

j_call: TRBJ1-5
clone_size: NA
v_call: TRBV6-6
d_call: NA
cdr3_aa: CASRSDRSNQPQHF
cdr3_nt: TGTGCCAGTCGGTCCGACAGGAGCAATCAGCCCCAGCATTTT

j_call: TRBJ2-7
clone_size: NA
v_call: TRBV20-1
d_call: NA
cdr3_aa: CSARRDRDGSYEQYF
cdr3_nt: TGCAGTGCTAGACGTGACCGGGACGGATCCTACGAGCAGTACTTC

j_call: TRBJ2-2
clone_size: NA
v_call: TRBV5-6
d_call: NA
cdr3_aa: CASSLEENTGELFF
cdr3_nt: TGTGCCAGCAGCTTGGAAGAGAACACCGGGGAGCTGTTTTTT

j_call: TRBJ2-3
clone_size: NA
v_call: TRBV20-1
d_call: TRBD2
cdr3_aa: CSAQPSGNAGTDTQYF
cdr3_nt: TGCAGTGCTCAACCTAGCGGGAATGCTGGCACAGATACGCAGTATTTT

j_call: TRBJ1-2
clone_size: NA
v_call: TRBV29-1
d_call: TRBD1
cdr3_aa: CSVYPGQNYGYTF
cdr3_nt: TGCAGCGTTTACCCGGGACAGAACTATGGCTACACCTTC

j_call: TRBJ2-1
clone_size: NA
v_call: TRBV7-8
d_call: TRBD2
cdr3_aa: CASSPLAGGSYNEQFF
cdr3_nt: TGTGCCAGCAGCCCGCTAGCGGGGGGGTCTTACAATGAGCAGTTCTTC

j_call: TRBJ2-4
clone_size: NA
v_call: TRBV28
d_call: NA
cdr3_aa: CASSDHIQYF
cdr3_nt: TGTGCCAGCAGTGACCACATTCAGTACTTC

j_call: TRBJ2-5
clone_size: NA
v_call: TRBV3-1
d_call: NA
cdr3_aa: CASSQPAETQYF
cdr3_nt: TGTGCCAGCAGCCAACCGGCGGAGACCCAGTACTTC

j_call: TRBJ2-7
clone_size: NA
v_call: TRBV28
d_call: NA
cdr3_aa: CASSLFADRRRGEQYF
cdr3_nt: TGTGCCAGCAGTTTATTTGCGGACCGTCGACGGGGAGAGCAGTACTTC

j_call: TRBJ2-5
clone_size: NA
v_call: TRBV28
d_call: NA
cdr3_aa: CASGGLGPSRETQYF
cdr3_nt: TGTGCCAGCGGCGGACTTGGACCGTCTCGCGAGACCCAGTACTTC

j_call: TRBJ2-5
clone_size: NA
v_call: TRBV15
d_call: NA
cdr3_aa: CATSRDFETQYF
cdr3_nt: TGTGCCACCAGCAGAGATTTCGAGACCCAGTACTTC

j_call: TRBJ2-5
clone_size: NA
v_call: TRBV30
d_call: NA
cdr3_aa: CAWSVAGPETQYF
cdr3_nt: TGTGCCTGGAGTGTTGCAGGGCCGGAGACCCAGTACTTC

j_call: TRBJ2-2
clone_size: NA
v_call: TRBV12-3/TRBV12-4
d_call: NA
cdr3_aa: CASSFSDNTGELFF
cdr3_nt: TGTGCCAGCAGTTTTTCAGATAACACCGGGGAGCTGTTTTTT

j_call: TRBJ1-2
clone_size: NA
v_call: TRBV28
d_call: TRBD1
cdr3_aa: CASREGARGYTF
cdr3_nt: TGTGCCAGCAGGGAGGGGGCGCGTGGCTACACCTTC

j_call: TRBJ2-2
clone_size: NA
v_call: TRBV20-1
d_call: TRBD2
cdr3_aa: CSALPGLINTGELFF
cdr3_nt: TGCAGTGCTCTCCCGGGACTAATTAACACCGGGGAGCTGTTTTTT

j_call: TRBJ1-4
clone_size: NA
v_call: TRBV6-5
d_call: NA
cdr3_aa: CASSYLGADEKLFF
cdr3_nt: TGTGCCAGCAGTTACTTGGGGGCTGATGAAAAACTGTTTTTT

j_call: TRBJ2-1
clone_size: NA
v_call: TRBV4-1
d_call: NA
cdr3_aa: CASSHPQGANNEQFF
cdr3_nt: TGCGCCAGCAGCCACCCACAAGGCGCTAACAATGAGCAGTTCTTC

j_call: TRBJ2-2
clone_size: NA
v_call: TRBV29-1
d_call: NA
cdr3_aa: CGCRLENTGELFF
cdr3_nt: TGCGGTTGTCGTCTAGAGAACACCGGGGAGCTGTTTTTT

j_call: TRBJ2-7
clone_size: NA
v_call: TRBV11-1
d_call: TRBD2
cdr3_aa: CASSRTPSGSIEQYF
cdr3_nt: TGTGCCAGCAGCCGGACCCCTAGCGGGAGTATCGAGCAGTACTTC

j_call: TRBJ2-5
clone_size: NA
v_call: TRBV27
d_call: TRBD1
cdr3_aa: CASSFGAGGNQETQYF
cdr3_nt: TGTGCCAGCAGTTTCGGGGCAGGGGGCAACCAAGAGACCCAGTACTTC

j_call: TRBJ2-3
clone_size: NA
v_call: TRBV12-3/TRBV12-4
d_call: TRBD1
cdr3_aa: CASSLTTGAHRGTDTQYF
cdr3_nt: TGTGCCAGCAGTTTGACGACAGGGGCCCACCGGGGCACAGATACGCAGTATTTT

j_call: TRBJ2-3
clone_size: NA
v_call: TRBV7-9
d_call: TRBD2
cdr3_aa: CASILGGTDTQYF
cdr3_nt: TGTGCCAGCATCCTGGGGGGGACAGATACGCAGTATTTT

j_call: TRBJ2-3
clone_size: NA
v_call: TRBV5-4
d_call: TRBD2
cdr3_aa: CASSPRGRATSTDTQYF
cdr3_nt: TGTGCCAGCAGCCCGCGGGGGAGGGCCACTAGCACAGATACGCAGTATTTT

j_call: TRBJ1-5
clone_size: NA
v_call: TRBV20-1
d_call: NA
cdr3_aa: CSELWEDSNQPQHF
cdr3_nt: TGCAGTGAGCTCTGGGAGGATAGCAATCAGCCCCAGCATTTT

j_call: TRBJ2-6
clone_size: NA
v_call: TRBV29-1
d_call: NA
cdr3_aa: CSVETLSGANVLTF
cdr3_nt: TGCAGCGTTGAAACTCTCTCTGGGGCCAACGTCCTGACTTTC

j_call: TRBJ2-5
clone_size: once
v_call: TRBV2
d_call: TRBD2
cdr3_aa: CASLAGGGTQYF
cdr3_nt: TGTGCCAGCCTGGCCGGGGGGGGAACCCAGTACTTC

j_call: TRBJ1-1
clone_size: NA
v_call: TRBV14
d_call: NA
cdr3_aa: CASSVLQGEDTEAFF
cdr3_nt: TGTGCCAGCAGCGTGCTACAGGGAGAGGACACTGAAGCTTTCTTT

j_call: TRBJ2-5
clone_size: NA
v_call: TRBV7-9
d_call: NA
cdr3_aa: CASNWWTQETQYF
cdr3_nt: TGTGCCAGCAATTGGTGGACTCAAGAGACCCAGTACTTC

j_call: TRBJ2-5
clone_size: NA
v_call: TRBV13
d_call: NA
cdr3_aa: CASSFEFQETQYF
cdr3_nt: TGTGCCAGCAGCTTCGAGTTCCAAGAGACCCAGTACTTC

j_call: TRBJ2-2
clone_size: NA
v_call: TRBV5-1
d_call: NA
cdr3_aa: CASSPGLLLPGELFF
cdr3_nt: TGCGCCAGCAGCCCCGGCTTGCTGCTTCCCGGGGAGCTGTTTTTT

j_call: TRBJ2-2
clone_size: NA
v_call: TRBV29-1
d_call: NA
cdr3_aa: CSVDRGAGELFF
cdr3_nt: TGCAGCGTTGACCGCGGCGCCGGGGAGCTGTTTTTT

j_call: TRBJ2-1
clone_size: NA
v_call: TRBV30
d_call: NA
cdr3_aa: CAWSVLERRRLRLPDNEQFF
cdr3_nt: TGTGCCTGGAGTGTACTAGAGAGGCGGCGGCTGCGTCTTCCGGACAATGAGCAGTTCTTC

j_call: TRBJ1-1
clone_size: NA
v_call: TRBV20-1
d_call: NA
cdr3_aa: CSASQRLNTEAFF
cdr3_nt: TGCAGTGCTAGTCAAAGGCTGAACACTGAAGCTTTCTTT

j_call: TRBJ1-2
clone_size: NA
v_call: TRBV20-1
d_call: NA
cdr3_aa: CSASLRDLVIYGYTF
cdr3_nt: TGCAGTGCTAGCCTCCGGGATCTGGTTATCTATGGCTACACCTTC

j_call: TRBJ2-7
clone_size: NA
v_call: TRBV14
d_call: NA
cdr3_aa: CASSQDRRHPYEQYF
cdr3_nt: TGTGCCAGCAGCCAAGATCGGCGGCACCCCTACGAGCAGTACTTC

j_call: TRBJ2-1
clone_size: once
v_call: TRBV9
d_call: TRBD2
cdr3_aa: CASSSQRGGFFPSSYNEQFF
cdr3_nt: TGTGCCAGCAGCTCACAGCGGGGGGGCTTCTTTCCGAGCTCCTACAATGAGCAGTTCTTC

j_call: TRBJ2-1
clone_size: NA
v_call: TRBV4-3
d_call: NA
cdr3_aa: CASSQDSPWSTYNEQFF
cdr3_nt: TGCGCCAGCAGCCAAGACTCCCCCTGGTCTACCTACAATGAGCAGTTCTTC

j_call: TRBJ2-7
clone_size: NA
v_call: TRBV15
d_call: NA
cdr3_aa: CATSTGASSSYEQYF
cdr3_nt: TGTGCCACCAGCACCGGCGCCTCTAGCTCCTACGAGCAGTACTTC

j_call: TRBJ1-1
clone_size: NA
v_call: TRBV29-1
d_call: NA
cdr3_aa: CSAPGPVNTEAFF
cdr3_nt: TGCAGCGCTCCGGGACCAGTTAACACTGAAGCTTTCTTT

j_call: TRBJ1-5
clone_size: NA
v_call: TRBV6-1
d_call: NA
cdr3_aa: CASSGGAENQPQHF
cdr3_nt: TGTGCCAGCAGTGGCGGGGCGGAGAATCAGCCCCAGCATTTT

j_call: TRBJ2-4
clone_size: NA
v_call: TRBV28
d_call: TRBD1
cdr3_aa: CASSFQPDDRATKNIQYF
cdr3_nt: TGTGCCAGCAGTTTTCAGCCAGACGACAGGGCCACCAAAAACATTCAGTACTTC

j_call: TRBJ1-1
clone_size: NA
v_call: TRBV29-1
d_call: NA
cdr3_aa: CSARQSGNTEAFF
cdr3_nt: TGCAGCGCCCGACAGAGCGGGAACACTGAAGCTTTCTTT

j_call: TRBJ2-5
clone_size: NA
v_call: TRBV27
d_call: NA
cdr3_aa: CASTDRPQETQYF
cdr3_nt: TGTGCCAGCACCGACCGACCGCAAGAGACCCAGTACTTC

j_call: TRBJ1-1
clone_size: NA
v_call: TRBV24-1
d_call: NA
cdr3_aa: CATSDDRNTETFF
cdr3_nt: TGTGCCACCAGTGACGACAGGAACACTGAAACTTTCTTT

j_call: TRBJ2-6
clone_size: NA
v_call: TRBV5-1
d_call: NA
cdr3_aa: CASQTGHGANVLTF
cdr3_nt: TGCGCCAGCCAAACAGGGCATGGGGCCAACGTCCTGACTTTC

j_call: TRBJ2-7
clone_size: NA
v_call: TRBV2
d_call: TRBD2
cdr3_aa: CASRGTRNQAYEQYF
cdr3_nt: TGTGCCAGCAGAGGGACTAGGAACCAAGCCTACGAGCAGTACTTC

j_call: TRBJ1-2
clone_size: NA
v_call: TRBV6-5
d_call: NA
cdr3_aa: CASSYGIMGMDGYTF
cdr3_nt: TGTGCCAGCAGTTACGGGATAATGGGTATGGATGGCTACACCTTC

j_call: TRBJ2-5
clone_size: NA
v_call: TRBV5-1
d_call: TRBD2
cdr3_aa: CASTGNSGGSETQYF
cdr3_nt: TGCGCCAGCACCGGAAATAGCGGGGGGTCGGAGACCCAGTACTTC

j_call: TRBJ2-1
clone_size: NA
v_call: TRBV24-1
d_call: NA
cdr3_aa: CATSDFRNEQFF
cdr3_nt: TGTGCCACCAGTGATTTCAGGAATGAGCAGTTCTTC

j_call: TRBJ1-3
clone_size: NA
v_call: TRBV6-5
d_call: TRBD1
cdr3_aa: CASSYREGINRGFGGNTIYF
cdr3_nt: TGTGCCAGCAGTTACCGGGAGGGAATCAACAGGGGCTTTGGTGGAAACACCATATATTTT

j_call: TRBJ2-1
clone_size: NA
v_call: TRBV3-1
d_call: TRBD2
cdr3_aa: CASSQVSVQAGGIGYNEQFF
cdr3_nt: TGTGCCAGCAGCCAAGTATCGGTGCAGGCGGGAGGGATCGGGTACAATGAGCAGTTCTTC